This T cell receptor (beta chain) is from a study of blood T cell repertoires in COVID-19. The table came from immunoSEQ multiplex PCR; TCRdb's copy has only in-frame clones and leaves some out. The repertoire includes just over 300,000 clones, 90% of them detected once, and 3.5% to 4.5% sits in the top ten. This CDR3 is built from 15 residues. Germline loops: CDR1 SGHRS, CDR2 YFSETQ. V was clipped by 3 bases and J by 4 bases; unmatched bases: 4. The chain uses TRBV5-1 and TRBJ2-3, with 11 bases aligning to TRBD2. The source material was PBMCs or T cells enriched from blood (not recorded which). This sequence originates from a woman aged 18-29 years with acute COVID-19. CDR3 loop: CASSSLAGGADTQYF. The CDR3 bases are TGCGCCAGCAGCTCGTTAGCGGGAGGGGCAGATACGCAGTATTTT.